This entry lists 5 T cell receptor beta chains sequenced from one sample in a study of T-cell memory formation after mild COVID-19. TCRdb passed the 5' RACE reads through MiXCR, listing each CDR3 protein once. This table has a few hundred thousand distinct CDR3 sequences, 24% appearing once. Specimen: PBMCs or a T cell subset sorted from them (not recorded which). Source of these receptors: an adult woman who had mild COVID-19 (a few samples of this study predate the infection). Cell type and time point are not known.

This clonotype occurred a few times. The genes are TRBV24-1 and TRBJ2-3; 7 bases are shared with TRBD2. The CDR3 contains 14 residues. Germline V gene data show CDR1 as KGHDR and CDR2 as SFDVKD. After removal of 6 bases from V and 5 bases from J, the junction contained 7 bases not matched to a gene. CDR3 sequence reads: CATSFSGVGDTQYF. CDR3 nucleotide sequence: TGTGCCACCAGTTTCAGCGGGGTCGGAGATACGCAGTATTTT.

The chain joins TRBV4-1 to TRBJ1-1; TRBD1 might be the D (6 bases). This CDR3 has 15 residues. V lost 0 bases, J lost 0 bases, and 8 bases lay in between. CDR1 is MGHRA, CDR2 YSYEKL, per germline. CDR3 region: CASSQDGQLNTEAFF. DNA for the CDR3: TGCGCCAGCAGCCAAGATGGACAGTTGAACACTGAAGCTTTCTTT.

This clonotype was seen a few times. The chain carries TRBV12-3 or TRBV12-4 and TRBJ2-4; 8 bases match TRBD1. The V and J ends lost 4 bases and 7 bases, in that order; junction bases with no gene match: 15. The CDR3 contains 17 residues. The CDR3 sequence: CASSSLPRDRLRNIQYF. The CDR3 DNA follows: TGTGCCAGCAGTTCCCTTCCTCGGGACAGGTTACGGAACATTCAGTACTTC.

V usage is TRBV29-1 and J usage is TRBJ2-7; unclear D gene. From germline, CDR1 is SQVTM and CDR2 ANQGSEA. This CDR3 spans 13 amino acids. V shed 6 bases and J shed 2 bases, with 14 bases lying between them. CDR3 region: CSVASQMTYEQYF. CDR3 bases: TGCAGCGTAGCCTCCCAAATGACCTACGAGCAGTACTTC.

The chain joins TRBV5-1 to TRBJ2-7; 9 nucleotides agree with TRBD1. Trimming removed 5 bases from V and 4 bases from J; junction bases left unmatched: 10. Germline CDR1 SGHRS, CDR2 YFSETQ. This CDR3 spans 15 amino acids. DNA of the CDR3: TGCGCCAGCAGTTCCGGTCCGGGACAGGGTTACGAGCAGTACTTC. This gives the protein CASSSGPGQGYEQYF. Full variable domain (remainder filled in from reference TRBV5-1 and TRBJ2-7): KAGVTQTPRYLIKTRGQQVTLSCSPISGHRSVSWYQQTPGQGLQFLFEYFSETQRNKGNFPGRFSGRQFSNSRSEMNVSTLELGDSALYLCASSSGPGQGYEQYFGPGTRLTVT.